This TCR beta chain was identified during a study of blood T cell repertoires in COVID-19. Overall study: T cells, B-cell-depleted T cells, or PBMCs supplied cDNA or gDNA.

In the original processing: Reference gene primer amplification gave nucleated cell count estimates. The assay was immunoSEQ multiplex PCR, and TCRdb's table has in-frame clones only and misses some. That table is the source of V, J and clone size, and D and trimming were worked out from the DNA. The sample yields hundreds of thousands of clones, 70% to 90% seen once. The CDR3 is 20 amino acids. Germline V gives CDR1 SGDLS, CDR2 YYNGEE. Trimming shortened V by 0 bases and J by 2 bases, and 25 bases separated the two germline ends. Sequenced input: peripheral blood. The V gene is TRBV9, the J gene TRBJ2-3; a possible D gene is TRBD2 (6 bases). The source is a man between 18 and 29 years old with active or convalescent COVID-19. CDR3: CASSVELYGGGAINTDTQYF. CDR3 nucleotide sequence: TGTGCCAGCAGCGTAGAATTGTACGGAGGCGGGGCTATCAACACAGATACGCAGTATTTT.